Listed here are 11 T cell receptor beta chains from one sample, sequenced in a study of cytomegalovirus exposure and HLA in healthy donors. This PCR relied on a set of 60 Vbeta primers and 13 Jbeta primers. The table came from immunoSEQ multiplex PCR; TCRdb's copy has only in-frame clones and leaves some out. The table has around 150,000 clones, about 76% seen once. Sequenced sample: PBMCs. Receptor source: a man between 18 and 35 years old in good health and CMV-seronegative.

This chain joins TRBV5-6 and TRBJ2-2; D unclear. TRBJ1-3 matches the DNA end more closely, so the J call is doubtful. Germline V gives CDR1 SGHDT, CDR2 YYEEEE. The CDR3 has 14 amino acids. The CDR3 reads CASSLTAAGNTIYF. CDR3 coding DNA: TGTGCCAGCAGCTTGACAGCAGCTGGAAACACCATATATTTT.

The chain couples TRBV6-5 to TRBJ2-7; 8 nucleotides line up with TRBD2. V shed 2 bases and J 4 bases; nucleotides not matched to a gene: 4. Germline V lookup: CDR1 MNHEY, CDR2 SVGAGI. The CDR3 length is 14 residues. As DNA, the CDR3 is TGTGCCAGCAGTTACGAGCGGGGGCCATACGAGCAGTACTTC. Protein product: CASSYERGPYEQYF.

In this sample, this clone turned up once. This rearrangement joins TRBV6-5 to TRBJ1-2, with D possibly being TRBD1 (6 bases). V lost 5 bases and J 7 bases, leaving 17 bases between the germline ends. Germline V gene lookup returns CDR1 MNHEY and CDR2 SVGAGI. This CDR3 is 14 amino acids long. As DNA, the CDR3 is TGTGCCAGCAGTCCCCGTCAACAGGGAAGTGGCTACACCTTC. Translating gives CASSPRQQGSGYTF.

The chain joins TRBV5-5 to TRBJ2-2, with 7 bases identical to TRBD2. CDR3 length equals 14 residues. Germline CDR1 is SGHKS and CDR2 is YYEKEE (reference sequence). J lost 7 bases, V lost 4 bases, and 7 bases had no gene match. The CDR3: CASSPGGTGGELFF. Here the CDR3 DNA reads TGTGCCAGCAGCCCGGGGGGAACCGGCGGGGAGCTGTTTTTT.

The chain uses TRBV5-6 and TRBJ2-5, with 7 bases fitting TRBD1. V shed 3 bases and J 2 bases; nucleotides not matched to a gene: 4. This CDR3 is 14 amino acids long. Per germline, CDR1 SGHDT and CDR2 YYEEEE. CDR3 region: CASSSGQPQETQYF. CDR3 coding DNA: TGTGCCAGCAGCTCGGGACAGCCTCAAGAGACCCAGTACTTC. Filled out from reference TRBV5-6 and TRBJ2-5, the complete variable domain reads DAGVTQSPTHLIKTRGQQVTLRCSPKSGHDTVSWYQQALGQGPQFIFQYYEEEERQRGNFPDRFSGHQFPNYSSELNVNALLLGDSALYLCASSSGQPQETQYFGPGTRLLVL.

For the CDR3, the DNA is TGCGCCAGCAGCCCACTGGGACAGGGCGGCAACTATGGCTACACCTTC. It codes for CASSPLGQGGNYGYTF. V usage is TRBV4-1 and J usage is TRBJ1-2; TRBD1 matches at 9 bases. The CDR3 totals 16 residues. Germline V gene lookup returns CDR1 MGHRA and CDR2 YSYEKL. J gave up 2 bases and V 4 bases, and 8 bases lay outside the gene matches.

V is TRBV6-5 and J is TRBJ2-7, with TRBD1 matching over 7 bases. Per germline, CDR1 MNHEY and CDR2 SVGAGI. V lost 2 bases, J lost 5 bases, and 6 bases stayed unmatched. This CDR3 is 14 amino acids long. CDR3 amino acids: CASSYEGAPDEQYF. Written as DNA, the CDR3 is TGTGCCAGCAGTTACGAGGGGGCGCCGGACGAGCAGTACTTC.

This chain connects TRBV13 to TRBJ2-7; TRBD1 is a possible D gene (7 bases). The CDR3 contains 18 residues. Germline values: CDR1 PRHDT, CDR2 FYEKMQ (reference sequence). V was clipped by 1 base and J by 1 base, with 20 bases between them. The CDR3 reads CASSLVKVGGQRSYEQYF. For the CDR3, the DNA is TGTGCCAGCAGCTTAGTCAAAGTGGGGGGACAGAGATCCTACGAGCAGTACTTC.

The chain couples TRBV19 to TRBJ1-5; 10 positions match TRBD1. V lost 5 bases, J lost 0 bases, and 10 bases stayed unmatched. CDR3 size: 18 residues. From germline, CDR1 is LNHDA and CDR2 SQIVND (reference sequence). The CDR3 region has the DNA TGTGCCAGTAGTCGTGGTTGGGGACAGGGGTATAGCAATCAGCCCCAGCATTTT. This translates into CASSRGWGQGYSNQPQHF.

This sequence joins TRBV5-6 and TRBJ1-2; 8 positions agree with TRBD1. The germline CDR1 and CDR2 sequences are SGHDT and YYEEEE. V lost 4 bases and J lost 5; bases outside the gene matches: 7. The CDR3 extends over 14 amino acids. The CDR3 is CASSTGQDWYGYTF. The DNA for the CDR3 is TGTGCCAGCAGCACGGGACAGGATTGGTATGGCTACACCTTC.

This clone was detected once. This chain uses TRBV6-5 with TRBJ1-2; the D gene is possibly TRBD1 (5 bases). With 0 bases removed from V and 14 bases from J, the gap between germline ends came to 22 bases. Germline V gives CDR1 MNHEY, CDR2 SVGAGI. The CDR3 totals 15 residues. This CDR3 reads CASSYSPAEGRLTTF. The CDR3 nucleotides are TGTGCCAGCAGTTACTCGCCCGCGGAGGGGAGGTTAACGACCTTC.